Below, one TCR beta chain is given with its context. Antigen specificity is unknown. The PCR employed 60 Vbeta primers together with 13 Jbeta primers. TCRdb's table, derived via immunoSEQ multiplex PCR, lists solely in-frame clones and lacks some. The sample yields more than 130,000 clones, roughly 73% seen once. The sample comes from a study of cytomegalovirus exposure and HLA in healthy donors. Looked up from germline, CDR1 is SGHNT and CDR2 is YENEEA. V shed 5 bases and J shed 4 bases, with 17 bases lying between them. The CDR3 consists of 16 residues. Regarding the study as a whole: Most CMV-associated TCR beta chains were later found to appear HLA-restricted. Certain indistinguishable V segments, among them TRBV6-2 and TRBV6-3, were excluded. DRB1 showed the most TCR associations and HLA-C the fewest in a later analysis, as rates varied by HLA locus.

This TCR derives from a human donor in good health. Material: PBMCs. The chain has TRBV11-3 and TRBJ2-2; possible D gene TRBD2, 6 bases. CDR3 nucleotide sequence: TGTGCCAGCAGCCCCTCGTCGGGAGTTGGCACCGGGGAGCTGTTTTTT. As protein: CASSPSSGVGTGELFF.